Each of the 22 T cell receptor beta chains below was sequenced from the same sample in a study of T cells in Graves' hyperthyroidism and ophthalmopathy. Using RNA transcripts as the source, TCR beta CDR3 regions were amplified. Initially, a first-round RT-PCR of the TCR CDR3 employed the HTBI primer set. TCRdb itself ran the multiplex PCR reads through MiXCR, one entry per CDR3 protein. The sample contains about 270,000 distinct CDR3 sequences, 25% of which appear only once. What was sequenced was blood. These TCRs come from a man aged 35 to 55 with Graves' hyperthyroidism that later progressed to Graves' ophthalmopathy.

Written as DNA, the CDR3 is TGTGCCACCAGCAGACATAGTGGCGAGCAGTACTTC. It yields the protein CATSRHSGEQYF. V usage is TRBV15 and J usage is TRBJ2-7; D is unclear. CDR3 length: 12 amino acids. The germline V and J ends were trimmed by 2 bases and 6 bases, with 8 bases remaining between them. The germline gives CDR1 LNHNV, CDR2 YYDKDF (reference sequence).

This clonotype has only one observation. This chain connects TRBV5-1 to TRBJ2-7, with 10 positions matching TRBD2. Germline lookup yields CDR1 SGHRS and CDR2 YFSETQ. The CDR3 extends over 14 amino acids. V lost 7 bases and J lost 6; bases outside the gene matches: 10. CDR3 protein: CASAASGSLGEQYF. CDR3 bases: TGCGCCAGCGCTGCTAGCGGGAGTCTCGGCGAGCAGTACTTC.

The chain employs TRBV27 and TRBJ1-5; D gene ambiguous. Germline CDR1 reads MNHEY; CDR2 reads SMNVEV (reference sequence). There are 15 residues in the CDR3. V was pared by 4 bases and J by 0 bases, with 10 bases between. The CDR3 here is CASSSTKYSNQPQHF. For the CDR3, the DNA is TGTGCCAGCAGTTCTACGAAATATAGCAATCAGCCCCAGCATTTT.

This chain uses TRBV3-1 with TRBJ2-2, with 16 nucleotides matching TRBD2. Germline CDR1 LGHDT, CDR2 YNNKEL (reference sequence). Trimming removed 1 base from V and 4 bases from J; junction bases left unmatched: 9. The CDR3 extends over 20 amino acids. DNA for the CDR3: TGTGCCAGCAGCCAAGGACCGGGACTAGCGGGAGGGCCAGTCACCGGGGAGCTGTTTTTT. This gives the protein CASSQGPGLAGGPVTGELFF. The complete variable domain, with remaining parts taken from reference TRBV3-1 and TRBJ2-2, reads DTAVSQTPKYLVTQMGNDKSIKCEQNLGHDTMYWYKQDSKKFLKIMFSYNNKELIINETVPNRFSPKSPDKAHLNLHINSLELGDSAVYFCASSQGPGLAGGPVTGELFFGEGSRLTVL.

This clonotype appeared many times. The chain couples TRBV12-3 or TRBV12-4 to TRBJ2-2; D is perhaps TRBD1 (6 bases). This CDR3 comprises 15 residues. V was pared by 2 bases and J by 8 bases, with 15 bases between. CDR3 DNA sequence: TGTGCCAGCAGTTTACGGACAGAGCACAGTGGGGAGCTGTTTTTT. Its protein product is CASSLRTEHSGELFF.

This clonotype showed up just once. The J gene is TRBJ1-1, the V gene TRBV7-3, with unresolved D. V shed 2 bases and J shed 11 bases, with 15 bases lying between them. Germline V gene data show CDR1 as SGHTA and CDR2 as FQGTGA. The CDR3 spans 13 residues. The CDR3 spells CASSLVVGRKAFF. The CDR3 DNA sequence: TGTGCCAGCAGCTTAGTAGTGGGTCGGAAGGCTTTCTTT.

This clonotype was seen many times. This chain joins TRBV19 and TRBJ1-1, with 9 bases matching TRBD1. Germline assignment: CDR1 LNHDA and CDR2 SQIVND (reference sequence). With 9 bases clipped from V and 0 bases from J, the junction kept 20 bases outside the gene matches. This CDR3 is built from 19 residues. In DNA form, the CDR3 reads TGTGCCAGCCACATCTCGTCGTACAGGGGGCTGTCGATGAACACTGAAGCTTTCTTT. Protein: CASHISSYRGLSMNTEAFF.

This clonotype was detected only a few times. V usage is TRBV20-1 and J usage is TRBJ2-5; D is perhaps TRBD1 (5 bases). This CDR3 contains 14 residues. The germline gives CDR1 DFQATT, CDR2 SNEGSKA (reference sequence). The ends were cut back, 6 bases at V and 2 bases at J, with 16 bases in the middle. DNA of the CDR3: TGCAGTGCGGACCCGGCAGGGCCTCAAGAGACCCAGTACTTC. This codes for CSADPAGPQETQYF.

This clonotype was detected ten times or more. V is TRBV30 and J is TRBJ1-5; 12 bases are shared with TRBD1. Per germline, CDR1 GTSNPN and CDR2 SVGIG (reference sequence). This CDR3 is 16 amino acids long. V lost 1 base, J lost 6 bases, and 7 bases stayed unmatched. The CDR3 loop reads CAWSGGTGGVTQPQHF. The DNA of the CDR3 is TGTGCCTGGAGTGGAGGGACAGGGGGCGTAACTCAGCCCCAGCATTTT.

This clonotype was observed many times. This is likely a read error, given that the CDR3 carries no conserved phenylalanine or tryptophan at its end. The V gene is TRBV27, the J gene TRBJ1-1; D is undetermined. Trimming took off 3 bases at V and 4 bases at J, with 12 bases between the two ends. The CDR3 has 14 amino acids. Germline CDR1 is MNHEY and CDR2 is SMNVEV (reference sequence). CDR3 sequence: CASSLIPTSTEAFV. As DNA, the CDR3 is TGTGCCAGCAGTTTGATACCGACGAGCACTGAAGCTTTCGTT.

The rearrangement links TRBV19 to TRBJ1-2; D is ambiguous. V dropped 6 bases and J dropped 1 base, with 9 bases sitting between them. The CDR3 is 13 amino acids. Germline V CDR1 and CDR2: LNHDA, SQIVND (reference sequence). The CDR3 reads CASSTVLNYGYTF. Written as DNA, the CDR3 is TGTGCCAGTAGCACAGTCCTTAACTATGGCTACACCTTC.

At least ten counts were recorded for this clonotype. The chain carries TRBV29-1 and TRBJ2-2; D assignment may be TRBD1 or TRBD2 (5 bases each). Germline-derived CDR1 and CDR2 are SQVTM and ANQGSEA. V lost 6 bases to trimming and J lost 5 bases, with 13 bases between them. This CDR3 spans 13 amino acids. This chain's CDR3 is CSVVGTQTGELFF. Here the CDR3 DNA reads TGCAGCGTCGTGGGGACCCAAACCGGGGAGCTGTTTTTT.

The gene calls are TRBV19 and TRBJ1-1; perhaps TRBD1 as D (6 bases). V was cut by 7 bases and J by 4 bases, with 19 bases left in between. The germline gives CDR1 LNHDA, CDR2 SQIVND (reference sequence). The CDR3 contains 15 residues. The CDR3 nucleotides read TGTGCCAGTAATTCCGGGTCGGACAGAATCACTGAAGCTTTCTTT. This encodes CASNSGSDRITEAFF.

This clonotype has ten or more counts. The V and J genes are TRBV6-2 or TRBV6-3 and TRBJ2-7; no clear D gene. V was trimmed by 3 bases and J by 3 bases, leaving 6 bases between them. This CDR3 has 12 residues. In germline, CDR1 is MNHEY, CDR2 SVGEGT. In DNA, the CDR3 is TGTGCCAGCAGTTATGTCGGCTACGAGCAGTACTTC. Translation gives CASSYVGYEQYF.

This clonotype was counted many times. The rearrangement joins TRBV4-1 to TRBJ2-7; D gene uncertain. Per germline, CDR1 MGHRA and CDR2 YSYEKL. The V gene lost 0 bases and the J gene lost 2 bases, with 8 bases spanning the gap. The CDR3 extends over 14 amino acids. The CDR3 region is CASSQEDRPYEQYF. The DNA for the CDR3 is TGCGCCAGCAGCCAAGAGGATAGACCCTACGAGCAGTACTTC.

In its sample, this clonotype was seen many times. The chain links TRBV7-2 to TRBJ1-5; D perhaps matches TRBD1 (5 bases). The V gene's germline CDR1 is SGHTA and CDR2 FQGNSA. Trimming removed 0 bases at V and 6 bases at J, with 9 bases between. This CDR3 contains 14 residues. The CDR3 sequence is CASSLALRGQPQHF. The CDR3 nucleotides read TGTGCCAGCAGCTTAGCGCTGAGGGGTCAGCCCCAGCATTTT. The complete variable domain, with remaining parts taken from reference TRBV7-2 and TRBJ1-5, reads GAGVSQSPSNKVTEKGKDVELRCDPISGHTALYWYRQSLGQGLEFLIYFQGNSAPDKSGLPSDRFSAERTGGSVSTLTIQRTQQEDSAVYLCASSLALRGQPQHFGDGTRLSIL.

The table lists this clonotype with many counts. This chain uses TRBV20-1 with TRBJ2-7; no clear D. This CDR3 is 14 amino acids long. CDR1 and CDR2 from the germline V gene are DFQATT and SNEGSKA (reference sequence). The V end lost 0 bases, the J end lost 7 bases, and 16 bases lay between the germline ends. In DNA, the CDR3 is TGCAGTGCTAGAGACCGGGTGGTATCAATGGAGCAGTACTTC. Translating gives CSARDRVVSMEQYF.

This clonotype was detected only a few times. The CDR3 loop reads CASSSRGLAGTNEQFF. The CDR3 DNA is TGCGCCAGCAGCTCGAGGGGACTAGCGGGAACCAATGAGCAGTTCTTC. The chain carries TRBV5-1 and TRBJ2-1; TRBD2 matches 13 bases. Germline assignment: CDR1 SGHRS and CDR2 YFSETQ. The CDR3 contains 16 residues. Unmatched junction bases numbered 6, after V lost 3 bases and J lost 6 bases.

This clonotype was counted ten times or more. V and J are TRBV20-1 and TRBJ2-5, with D perhaps being TRBD1 or TRBD2 (5 bases each). Germline V CDR1 and CDR2: DFQATT, SNEGSKA (reference sequence). The V end was cut by 5 bases, the J end by 3 bases, with 10 bases between. The CDR3 totals 12 residues. The DNA for the CDR3 is TGCAGTGCTTTTAGAGGGGAAGAGACCCAGTACTTC. This translates into CSAFRGEETQYF.

V and J are TRBV10-1 and TRBJ2-7; a possible D gene is TRBD2 (5 bases). V shed 5 bases and J shed 5 bases, with 16 bases lying between them. The germline V gene has CDR1 WNHNN and CDR2 SYGVQD (reference sequence). The CDR3 is 14 amino acids. DNA of the CDR3: TGCGCCAGCAGTTCCCAGCGGAAGGTCCACGAGCAGTACTTC. Its protein product is CASSSQRKVHEQYF.

There are many counts of this clonotype. This sequence joins TRBV12-3 or TRBV12-4 and TRBJ1-1, with D maybe TRBD1 (6 bases). Deletions cut 3 bases from V and 11 bases from J, with 16 bases between. This CDR3 comprises 13 residues. CDR3 sequence reads: CASSFLTGPRAFF. The CDR3 DNA follows: TGTGCCAGCAGTTTCCTGACAGGTCCGAGGGCTTTCTTT.

The V call is TRBV6-2 or TRBV6-3, the J call TRBJ1-5; D gene uncertain. The germline V gene encodes CDR1 MNHEY and CDR2 SVGEGT. Trimming stripped 5 bases from V and 3 bases from J, with 11 bases between. The CDR3 runs to 14 residues. In nucleotides, the CDR3 is TGTGCCAGCAGTCCCCGGGTCACCAATCAGCCCCAGCATTTT. Its protein product is CASSPRVTNQPQHF.